The sequence of this T cell receptor (beta chain) was determined in a study of blood T cell repertoires in COVID-19. TCRdb's copy holds only in-frame clones and misses some; the assay was immunoSEQ multiplex PCR. The profile shows 95,000 to 110,000 clones, 75% to 90% of them singletons. This clone was found once. The germline V gene has CDR1 SGHTA and CDR2 FQGNSA. CDR3 length equals 14 residues. Trimming cost V 5 bases and J 1 base; bases outside gene matches: 2. This TCR came from a human donor in a cohort sampled during active or convalescent COVID-19. The rearrangement joins TRBV7-2 to TRBJ2-3; 8 bases line up with TRBD1. The source material was peripheral blood. This CDR3 is CASSLTGGTDTQYF. In DNA form, the CDR3 reads TGTGCCAGCAGCCTGACAGGGGGCACAGATACGCAGTATTTT.